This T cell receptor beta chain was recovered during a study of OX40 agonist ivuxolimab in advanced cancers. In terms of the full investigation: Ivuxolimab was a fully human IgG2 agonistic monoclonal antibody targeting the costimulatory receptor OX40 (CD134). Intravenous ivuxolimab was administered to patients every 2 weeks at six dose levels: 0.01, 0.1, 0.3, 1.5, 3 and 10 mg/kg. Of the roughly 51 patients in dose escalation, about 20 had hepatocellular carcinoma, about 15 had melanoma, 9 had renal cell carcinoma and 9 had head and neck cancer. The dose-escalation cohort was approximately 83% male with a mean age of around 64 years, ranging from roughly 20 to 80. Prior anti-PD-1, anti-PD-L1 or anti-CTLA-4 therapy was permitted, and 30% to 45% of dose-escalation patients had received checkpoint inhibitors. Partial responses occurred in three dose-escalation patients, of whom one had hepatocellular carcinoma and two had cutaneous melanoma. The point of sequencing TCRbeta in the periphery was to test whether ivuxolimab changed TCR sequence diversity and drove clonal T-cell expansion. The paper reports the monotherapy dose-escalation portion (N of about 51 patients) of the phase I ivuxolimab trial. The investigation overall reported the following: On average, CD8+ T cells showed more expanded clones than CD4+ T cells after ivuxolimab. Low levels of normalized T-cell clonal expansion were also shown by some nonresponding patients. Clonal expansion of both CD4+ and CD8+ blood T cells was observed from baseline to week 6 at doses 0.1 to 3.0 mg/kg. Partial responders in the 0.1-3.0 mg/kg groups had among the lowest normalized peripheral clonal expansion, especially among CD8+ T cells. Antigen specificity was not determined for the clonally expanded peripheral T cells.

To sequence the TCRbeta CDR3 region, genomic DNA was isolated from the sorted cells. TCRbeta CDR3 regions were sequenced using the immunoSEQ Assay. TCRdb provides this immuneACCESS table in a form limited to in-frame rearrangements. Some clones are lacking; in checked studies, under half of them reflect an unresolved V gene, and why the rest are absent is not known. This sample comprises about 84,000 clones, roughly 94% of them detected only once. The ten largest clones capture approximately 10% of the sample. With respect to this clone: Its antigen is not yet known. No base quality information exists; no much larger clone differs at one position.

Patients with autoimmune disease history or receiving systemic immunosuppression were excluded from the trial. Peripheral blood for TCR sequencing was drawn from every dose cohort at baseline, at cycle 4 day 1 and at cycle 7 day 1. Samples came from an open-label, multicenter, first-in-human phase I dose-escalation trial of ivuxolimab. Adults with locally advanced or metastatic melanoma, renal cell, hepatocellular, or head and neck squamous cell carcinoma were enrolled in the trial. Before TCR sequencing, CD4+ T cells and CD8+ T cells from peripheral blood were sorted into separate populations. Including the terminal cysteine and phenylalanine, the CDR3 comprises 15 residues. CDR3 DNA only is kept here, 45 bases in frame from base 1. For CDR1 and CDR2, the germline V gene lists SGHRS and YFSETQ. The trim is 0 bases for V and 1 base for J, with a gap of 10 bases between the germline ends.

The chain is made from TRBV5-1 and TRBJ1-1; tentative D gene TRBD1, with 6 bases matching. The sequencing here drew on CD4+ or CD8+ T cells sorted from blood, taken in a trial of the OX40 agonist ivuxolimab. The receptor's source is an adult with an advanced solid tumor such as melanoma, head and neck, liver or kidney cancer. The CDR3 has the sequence CASSLVGAGNTEAFF. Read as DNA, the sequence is TGCGCCAGCAGCTTGGTGGGGGCGGGGAACACTGAAGCTTTCTTT. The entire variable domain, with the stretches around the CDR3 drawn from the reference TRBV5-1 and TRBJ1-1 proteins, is KAGVTQTPRYLIKTRGQQVTLSCSPISGHRSVSWYQQTPGQGLQFLFEYFSETQRNKGNFPGRFSGRQFSNSRSEMNVSTLELGDSALYLCASSLVGAGNTEAFFGQGTRLTVV.